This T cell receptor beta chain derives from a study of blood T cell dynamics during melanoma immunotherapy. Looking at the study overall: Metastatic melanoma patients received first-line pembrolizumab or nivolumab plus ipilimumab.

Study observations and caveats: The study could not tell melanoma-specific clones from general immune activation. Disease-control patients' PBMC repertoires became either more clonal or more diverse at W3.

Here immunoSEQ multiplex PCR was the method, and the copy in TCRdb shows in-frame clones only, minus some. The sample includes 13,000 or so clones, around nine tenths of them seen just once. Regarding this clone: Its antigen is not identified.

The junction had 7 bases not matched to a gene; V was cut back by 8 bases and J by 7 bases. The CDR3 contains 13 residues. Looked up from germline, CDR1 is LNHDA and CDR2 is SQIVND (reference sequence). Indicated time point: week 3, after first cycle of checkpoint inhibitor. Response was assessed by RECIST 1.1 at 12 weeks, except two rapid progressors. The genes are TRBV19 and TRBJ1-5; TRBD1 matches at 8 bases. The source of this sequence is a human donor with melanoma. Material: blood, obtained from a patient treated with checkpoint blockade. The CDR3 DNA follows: TGTGCCAGTGAGGACAGGGCTGGCCAGCCCCAGCATTTT. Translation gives CASEDRAGQPQHF.